One and the same sample provided the 10 T cell receptor beta chains below, sequenced in a study of control samples from healthy donors and cancer patients. Only in-frame clones appear in the TCRdb table, and some are missing; sequencing was by immunoSEQ multiplex PCR. The sample holds 90,000 to 150,000 clones, more than 70% seen once. Specimen: blood. These receptors all stem from a man between 40 and 49 years old in good health.

The chain joins TRBV5-8 to TRBJ1-1; tentatively, D is TRBD1 (6 bases). Germline lookup yields CDR1 SGHTS and CDR2 YDEGEE. Trimming pared 0 bases from V and 1 base from J, leaving 16 bases between. The CDR3 runs to 17 residues. The CDR3, as DNA: TGTGCCAGCAGCTTGGTACAGGGACTAACCGGGAACACTGAAGCTTTCTTT. Translated: CASSLVQGLTGNTEAFF.

The gene calls are TRBV30 and TRBJ1-3, with D possibly TRBD1 on 6 matching bases. Trimming cost V 4 bases and J 3 bases, with 10 bases left between them. The CDR3 has 13 amino acids. CDR1 GTSNPN and CDR2 SVGIG come from the germline V gene (reference sequence). The CDR3 nucleotides are TGTGCCTGGACCAGGGGCTTTGGAAACACCATATATTTT. This translates into CAWTRGFGNTIYF.

The V gene is TRBV28, the J gene TRBJ1-5, with 7 bases lining up with TRBD1. The CDR3 has 13 amino acids. V gave up 6 bases and J gave up 5 bases; unmatched junction bases: 4. The germline V gene has CDR1 MDHEN and CDR2 SYDVKM. CDR3 residues: CASRTGRDQPQHF. DNA for the CDR3: TGTGCCAGCAGGACAGGGCGGGATCAGCCCCAGCATTTT.

The CDR3 coding sequence is TGTGCCACGAGCAGGGGAGGGAATGAGCAGTTCTTC. This sequence encodes CATSRGGNEQFF. This chain uses TRBV24-1 with TRBJ2-1; maybe TRBD2 (7 bases). Germline V lookup: CDR1 KGHDR, CDR2 SFDVKD. The CDR3 loop spans 12 amino acids. V was trimmed by 10 bases and J by 7 bases, leaving 13 bases between them.

This sequence joins TRBV2 and TRBJ2-3, with a possible D match to TRBD2 (6 bases). V was clipped by 6 bases and J by 3 bases, with 10 bases between them. This CDR3 is built from 13 residues. The germline V gene encodes CDR1 SNHLY and CDR2 FYNNEI. CDR3 in DNA: TGTGCCAGCAGATCGGGGGAAACAGATACGCAGTATTTT. It encodes CASRSGETDTQYF.

This chain links TRBV5-1 with TRBJ1-2; 7 bases line up with TRBD1. V was clipped by 1 base and J by 8 bases; unmatched bases: 17. The CDR3 covers 17 residues. Germline V lookup: CDR1 SGHRS, CDR2 YFSETQ. CDR3 bases: TGCGCCAGCAGCTTGCCCCAGGATAACTCAGGGGGAGGAGGCTACACCTTC. It specifies CASSLPQDNSGGGGYTF.

This sequence joins TRBV27 and TRBJ1-3; D gene ambiguous. V was cut by 4 bases and J by 0 bases, with 4 bases left in between. The CDR3 totals 13 residues. CDR1 is MNHEY and CDR2 is SMNVEV in the germline V gene (reference sequence). The CDR3: CASSSRSGNTIYF. The CDR3, as DNA: TGTGCCAGCAGTTCTCGCTCTGGAAACACCATATATTTT.

Ten or more counts support this clone. The rearrangement links TRBV29-1 to TRBJ1-1; 8 bases map to TRBD1. This CDR3 has 14 residues. The J segment lost 0 bases and the V segment lost 7 bases, leaving 7 bases of the junction unmatched. CDR1 and CDR2 (germline): SQVTM, ANQGSEA. CDR3 nucleotides: TGCAGCGCCTCAGGGGGCGCGGTGAACACTGAAGCTTTCTTT. This codes for CSASGGAVNTEAFF.

Note on this clone: At one end, the junction sequence differs from germline, possibly due to a read error. This sequence joins TRBV2 and TRBJ1-6, with D unclear. The CDR3 has 15 amino acids. The germline V gene encodes CDR1 SNHLY and CDR2 FYNNEI. The CDR3 is CASREAGNYNSPLHF. For the CDR3, the DNA is TGTGCCAGCAGGGAAGCGGGGAACTATAATTCACCCCTCCACTTT.

This clone came up once. The rearrangement links TRBV7-2 to TRBJ1-4; 9 bases agree with TRBD1. Trimming removed 2 bases from V and 4 bases from J; junction bases left unmatched: 2. The CDR3 sequence is 15 residues long. Germline CDR1 SGHTA, CDR2 FQGNSA. As DNA, the CDR3 is TGTGCCAGCAGCTTAACAGGGGGCGGTAATGAAAAACTGTTTTTT. Amino acids: CASSLTGGGNEKLFF.